This T cell receptor (beta chain) appears in the sequencing data of a study of shared clonotypes between healthy human individuals. Study findings and constraints: Compared with clonotypes that all four donors shared, non-shared clonotypes had lower generation probabilities.

Repertoires were generated with immunoSEQ multiplex PCR, while TCRdb's copy carries only in-frame clones and drops some. Of 550,000 to 800,000 clones in the sample, roughly 70% were seen once. Worth noting for this clone: Its antigen is undetermined.

Germline CDR1 is SGHRS and CDR2 is YFSETQ. With 0 bases clipped from V and 4 bases from J, the junction kept 5 bases outside the gene matches. CDR3 length: 16 residues. This clonotype originated in a woman in her twenties or thirties in good health. The J gene is TRBJ2-5, the V gene TRBV5-1; 11 positions match TRBD2. Sequencing was performed on memory CD4+ T cells sorted from blood. Sample subset: CD45RA-negative fraction. The CDR3 reads CASSLALTSGIETQYF. CDR3 sequence (DNA): TGCGCCAGCAGCTTGGCCTTGACTAGCGGGATAGAGACCCAGTACTTC. Looking up the rest from reference TRBV5-1 and TRBJ2-5 gives the full variable domain: KAGVTQTPRYLIKTRGQQVTLSCSPISGHRSVSWYQQTPGQGLQFLFEYFSETQRNKGNFPGRFSGRQFSNSRSEMNVSTLELGDSALYLCASSLALTSGIETQYFGPGTRLLVL.